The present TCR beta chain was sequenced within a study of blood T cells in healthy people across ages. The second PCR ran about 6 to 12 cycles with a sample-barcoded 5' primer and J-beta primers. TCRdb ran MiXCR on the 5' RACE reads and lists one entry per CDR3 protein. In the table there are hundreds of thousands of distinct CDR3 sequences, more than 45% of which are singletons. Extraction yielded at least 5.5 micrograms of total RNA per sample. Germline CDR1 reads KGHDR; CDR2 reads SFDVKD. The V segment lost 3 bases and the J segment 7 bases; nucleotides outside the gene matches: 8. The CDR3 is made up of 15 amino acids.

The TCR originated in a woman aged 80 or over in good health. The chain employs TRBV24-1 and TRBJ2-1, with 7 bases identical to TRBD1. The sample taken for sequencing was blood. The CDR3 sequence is CATSDRGTRGNEQFF. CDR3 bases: TGTGCCACCAGTGATCGAGGGACCAGGGGGAATGAGCAGTTCTTC.